This TCR beta chain was recovered during a study of shared clonotypes between healthy human individuals. About the study: Per-donor plates numbered three CD4 naive, three CD4 memory, two CD8 naive and one CD8 memory.

There are 12 residues in the CDR3. CDR1 is KGHSH and CDR2 is LQKENI in the germline V gene. V dropped 3 bases and J dropped 6 bases, with 9 bases sitting between them. Profiled with immunoSEQ multiplex PCR; TCRdb holds only in-frame clones, not every one. The table includes 2 million to 2.5 million clones, about 95% detected once. The clonotype was recovered from a man younger than 35 in good health. The chain has TRBV18 and TRBJ2-7, with D perhaps TRBD2 (5 bases). The specimen sequenced was naive CD4+ T cells sorted from blood. The sample's subset: CD45RA+ positively selected. CDR3 residues: CASSPDYLEQYF. CDR3 DNA: TGTGCCAGCTCACCCGACTATCTCGAGCAGTACTTC.